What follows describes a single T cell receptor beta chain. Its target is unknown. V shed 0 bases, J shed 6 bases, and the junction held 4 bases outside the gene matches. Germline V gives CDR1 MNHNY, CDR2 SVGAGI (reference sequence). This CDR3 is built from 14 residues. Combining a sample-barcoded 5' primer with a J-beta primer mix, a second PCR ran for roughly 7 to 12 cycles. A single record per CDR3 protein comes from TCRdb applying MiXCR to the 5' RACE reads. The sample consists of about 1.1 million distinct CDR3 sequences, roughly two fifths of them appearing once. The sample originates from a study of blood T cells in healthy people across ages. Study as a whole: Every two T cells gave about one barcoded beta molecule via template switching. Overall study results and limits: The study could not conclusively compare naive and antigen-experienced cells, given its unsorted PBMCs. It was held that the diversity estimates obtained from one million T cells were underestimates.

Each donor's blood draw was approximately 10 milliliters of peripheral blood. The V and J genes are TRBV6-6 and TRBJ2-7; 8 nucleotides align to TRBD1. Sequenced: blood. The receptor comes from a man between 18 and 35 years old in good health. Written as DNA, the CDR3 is TGTGCCAGCAGTTACTCGGGACAGGAGGGCGAGCAGTACTTC. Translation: CASSYSGQEGEQYF.